Each of the 32 T cell receptor beta chains below was sequenced from the same sample in a study of PD-1 blockade in classical Hodgkin lymphoma (dated by TCRdb to the early 2020s). The time point label of this sample denotes: cycle 1 day 1 (C1D1), immediately before nivolumab initiation. Every trial patient had relapsed following autologous stem cell transplantation, and prior brentuximab vedotin exposure was what differed among cohorts A, B and C. The library came from the immunoSEQ multiplex PCR assay. The table comes from immuneACCESS by way of TCRdb, which keeps in-frame sequences with V and J called. Part of the clones is missing from these tables; in studies checked, under half for an unresolved V gene and the rest for unknown reasons. Present in this sample are 20,000 to 30,000 clones, roughly three quarters of which were seen just once. The ten largest clones capture 6.5% to 7% of the sample.

Source: peripheral blood mononuclear cells (PBMCs), taken at baseline. The receptors here all came from a human donor with classical Hodgkin lymphoma.

This clone turned up a few times. The chain has TRBV2 and TRBJ2-3; tentatively, D is TRBD2 (5 bases). The CDR3 is made up of 13 amino acids. Germline V CDR1 and CDR2: SNHLY, FYNNEI. V lost 8 bases, J lost 2 bases, and 11 bases lay in between. The CDR3 coding sequence is TGTGCCAGCCTCCGGGGTTCCACAGATACGCAGTATTTT. Its protein product is CASLRGSTDTQYF.

The chain recombines TRBV9 with TRBJ2-2; D possibly corresponds to TRBD1 (6 bases). The V gene lost 0 bases and the J gene lost 2 bases, with 11 bases spanning the gap. This CDR3 region has 16 residues. Germline values: CDR1 SGDLS, CDR2 YYNGEE. Here the CDR3 DNA reads TGTGCCAGCAGCGTAGGCGCAGGGGCCAACACCGGGGAGCTGTTTTTT. This encodes CASSVGAGANTGELFF. The entire variable domain, with the rest obtained from reference TRBV9 and TRBJ2-2, is as follows: DSGVTQTPKHLITATGQRVTLRCSPRSGDLSVYWYQQSLDQGLQFLIQYYNGEERAKGNILERFSAQQFPDLHSELNLSSLELGDSALYFCASSVGAGANTGELFFGEGSRLTVL.

This clone was seen once. The CDR3 protein is CASSQAQGSYGYTF. As DNA, the CDR3 is TGTGCCAGCAGCCAGGCCCAGGGCTCCTATGGCTACACCTTC. V usage is TRBV4-2 and J usage is TRBJ1-2; D is possibly TRBD1 (5 bases). The CDR3 runs 14 residues. Germline V lookup: CDR1 LGHNA, CDR2 YNFKEQ. V was shortened by 3 bases and J by 4 bases, with 12 bases between the two germline ends.

V is TRBV4-2 and J is TRBJ2-7, with D hard to call. Germline V gives CDR1 LGHNA, CDR2 YNFKEQ. V lost 0 bases, J lost 2 bases, and 11 bases lay in between. The CDR3 is made up of 15 amino acids. CDR3 loop: CASSQDVGRPYEQYF. The CDR3 DNA is TGTGCCAGCAGCCAAGACGTAGGAAGACCCTACGAGCAGTACTTC.

The chain carries TRBV28 and TRBJ1-5; 8 positions match TRBD1. Germline CDR1 and CDR2: MDHEN and SYDVKM. The CDR3 length is 14 residues. With 7 bases clipped from V and 7 bases from J, the junction kept 9 bases outside the gene matches. CDR3 residues: CASTETGARQPQHF. The CDR3 DNA sequence: TGTGCCAGCACCGAGACAGGGGCCCGGCAGCCCCAGCATTTT.

This clone was detected only once. The chain carries TRBV7-2 and TRBJ1-2; 10 nucleotides align to TRBD1. There are 15 residues in the CDR3. Looked up from germline, CDR1 is SGHTA and CDR2 is FQGNSA. Unmatched junction bases numbered 7, after V lost 6 bases and J lost 3 bases. As DNA, the CDR3 is TGTGCCAGCAGTATCGGGACAGGGGATTACTATGGCTACACCTTC. Translated, it gives CASSIGTGDYYGYTF.

This clone was counted a single time. The CDR3 does not close with the conserved phenylalanine or tryptophan, likely indicating a read error. The limits of the CDR3 on the DNA are not certain, so only TCRdb's listed CDR3 is given. The chain is built from TRBV19 and TRBJ1-4. The CDR3 is 11 residues long, ends included. CDR1 is LNHDA, CDR2 SQIVND, per germline (reference sequence). CDR3 region: CARRPNMKNSR.

V gene TRBV9 combines with J gene TRBJ1-1, with unresolved D. Germline values: CDR1 SGDLS, CDR2 YYNGEE. Deletions cut 0 bases from V and 4 bases from J, with 7 bases between. The CDR3 runs 13 residues. The CDR3 DNA sequence: TGTGCCAGCAGCGTAGCTTCCAGCACTGAAGCTTTCTTT. This encodes CASSVASSTEAFF.

V gene TRBV25-1 combines with J gene TRBJ2-3; 13 nucleotides align to TRBD2. Losses at the gene ends were 5 bases for V and 6 bases for J; bases not matched to a gene: 5. The CDR3 is 15 amino acids. Per germline, CDR1 MGHDK and CDR2 SYGVNS. CDR3 sequence reads: CASSKTSGGQDTQYF. The CDR3 bases are TGTGCCAGCAGTAAGACTAGCGGGGGGCAGGATACGCAGTATTTT.

In its sample, this clone ranks as medium-sized (0.01 to 0.1%). V is TRBV27 and J is TRBJ1-5; D is unresolved. CDR1 is MNHEY, CDR2 SMNVEV, per germline (reference sequence). The length of the CDR3 is 13 residues. The germline V and J ends were trimmed by 8 bases and 7 bases, with 15 bases remaining between them. In nucleotides, the CDR3 is TGTGCCAGCTTAGTGGGCGAGTTGCAGCCCCAGCATTTT. It yields the protein CASLVGELQPQHF.

This clone is categorized as large. This chain connects TRBV4-1 to TRBJ1-5, with 11 bases matching TRBD1. CDR3 length equals 16 residues. J was trimmed by 10 bases and V by 0 bases; bases with no gene match: 8. CDR1 and CDR2 (germline): MGHRA, YSYEKL. CDR3 sequence reads: CASSQDTGDRGIPQHF. As DNA, the CDR3 is TGCGCCAGCAGCCAAGATACGGGGGACAGGGGGATTCCCCAGCATTTT.

The rearrangement joins TRBV20-1 to TRBJ1-1, with D hard to call. The V and J ends lost 7 bases and 1 base respectively, with 7 bases between them. The length of the CDR3 is 11 residues. Germline V lookup: CDR1 DFQATT, CDR2 SNEGSKA (reference sequence). The CDR3 region is CSVYKNTEAFF. The CDR3 DNA reads as TGCAGTGTATATAAGAACACTGAAGCTTTCTTT.

The chain links TRBV28 to TRBJ2-1; 8 bases are shared with TRBD1. CDR1 is MDHEN and CDR2 is SYDVKM in the germline V gene. The length of the CDR3 is 14 residues. The junction had 13 bases not matched to a gene; V was cut back by 6 bases and J by 12 bases. The CDR3 sequence: CASRAPGQVGGQFF. In DNA form, the CDR3 reads TGTGCCAGCAGGGCTCCGGGACAGGTAGGAGGGCAGTTCTTC.

The CDR3 nucleotides are TGTGCCAGCTCCCGGACAGGGCATCAGCCCCAGCATTTT. Its translation: CASSRTGHQPQHF. The V call is TRBV6-5, the J call TRBJ1-5; 8 bases are shared with TRBD1. Losses at the gene ends were 8 bases for V and 5 bases for J; bases not matched to a gene: 5. The CDR3 spans 13 residues. Germline CDR1 reads MNHEY; CDR2 reads SVGAGI.

The J gene is TRBJ2-4, the V gene TRBV6-6; D uncertain. V shed 2 bases and J shed 0 bases, with 11 bases lying between them. The CDR3 contains 16 residues. Germline V lookup: CDR1 MNHNY, CDR2 SVGAGI (reference sequence). The CDR3 protein is CASSYLIGVAKNIQYF. CDR3 DNA sequence: TGTGCCAGCAGTTACCTCATCGGCGTAGCCAAAAACATTCAGTACTTC.

This chain joins TRBV7-3 and TRBJ2-7; tentatively, D is TRBD1 (5 bases). The V end lost 5 bases, the J end lost 2 bases, and 10 bases lay between the germline ends. There are 13 residues in the CDR3. CDR1 and CDR2 (germline): SGHTA, FQGTGA. DNA of the CDR3: TGTGCCAGCAGCATCGACAGTGCCTACGAGCAGTACTTC. The encoded protein is CASSIDSAYEQYF.

This sequence joins TRBV5-8 and TRBJ2-4; 8 bases agree with TRBD1. The CDR3 sequence is 18 residues long. Germline CDR1 and CDR2: SGHTS and YDEGEE. Trimming cost V 0 bases and J 2 bases; bases outside gene matches: 10. The CDR3 region is CASSLVVTGDRTKNIQYF. The CDR3 DNA reads as TGTGCCAGCAGCTTGGTAGTGACAGGGGATCGAACCAAAAACATTCAGTACTTC.

The chain has TRBV10-3 and TRBJ1-2, with 8 positions matching TRBD1. This CDR3 spans 18 amino acids. J gave up 0 bases and V 3 bases, and 12 bases lay outside the gene matches. CDR1 is ENHRY and CDR2 is SYGVKD in the germline V gene. For the CDR3, the DNA is TGTGCCATCAGTGACCCTCGGACAGGGCTCAGAGCTAACTATGGCTACACCTTC. As protein: CAISDPRTGLRANYGYTF.

This clone was counted between two and nine times. This sequence joins TRBV19 and TRBJ1-4; 9 bases fit TRBD1. The ends lost 8 bases at V and 0 bases at J; junction bases unmatched: 7. The CDR3 runs 16 residues. Germline V gene sequence: CDR1 LNHDA, CDR2 SQIVND (reference sequence). CDR3: CASSWTGAATNEKLFF. CDR3 bases: TGTGCCAGTTCCTGGACAGGGGCCGCAACTAATGAAAAACTGTTTTTT.

The chain links TRBV2 to TRBJ2-2; D is ambiguous. Germline CDR1 reads SNHLY; CDR2 reads FYNNEI. Trimming took 6 bases from V and 1 from J, leaving 12 bases between them. This CDR3 is built from 15 residues. For the CDR3, the DNA is TGTGCCAGCAGCAAAGGACGGTTGAACACCGGGGAGCTGTTTTTT. Translation gives CASSKGRLNTGELFF.

This sequence joins TRBV30 and TRBJ2-3, with 7 bases lining up with TRBD2. This CDR3 has 17 amino acids. The trim removed 3 bases at V and 2 bases at J, leaving 14 bases unmatched. From germline, CDR1 is GTSNPN and CDR2 SVGIG (reference sequence). This chain's CDR3 is CAWSRWGGSVNTDTQYF. The CDR3 region has the DNA TGTGCCTGGAGCCGATGGGGGGGATCGGTAAACACAGATACGCAGTATTTT.

This chain connects TRBV4-2 to TRBJ1-6; no clear D gene. From germline, CDR1 is LGHNA and CDR2 YNFKEQ. The CDR3 consists of 14 residues. V was pared by 0 bases and J by 6 bases, with 6 bases between. The CDR3 loop is CASSQDLSNSPLHF. The CDR3 coding sequence is TGTGCCAGCAGCCAAGATCTAAGTAATTCACCCCTCCACTTT.

The V and J genes are TRBV11-2 and TRBJ2-7; TRBD2 might be the D (6 bases). The CDR3 consists of 14 residues. CDR1 is SGHAT and CDR2 is FQNNGV in the germline V gene. Trimming removed 4 bases from V and 6 bases from J, with 16 bases in between. CDR3 DNA: TGTGCCAGCAGCTCGCAGGGTGGGGGGTCCGAGCAGTACTTC. As protein: CASSSQGGGSEQYF. Full variable domain (outside the CDR3, taken from reference TRBV11-2 and TRBJ2-7): EAGVAQSPRYKIIEKRQSVAFWCNPISGHATLYWYQQILGQGPKLLIQFQNNGVVDDSQLPKDRFSAERLKGVDSTLKIQPAKLEDSAVYLCASSSQGGGSEQYFGPGTRLTVT.

The chain is built from TRBV19 and TRBJ2-3, with 12 bases lining up with TRBD2. V shed 5 bases, J shed 1 base, and the junction held 4 bases outside the gene matches. CDR3 size: 16 residues. CDR1 is LNHDA and CDR2 is SQIVND in the germline V gene (reference sequence). CDR3 sequence (DNA): TGTGCCAGTAGTCCCCGGACTAGCGGGGGCACAGATACGCAGTATTTT. Translating gives CASSPRTSGGTDTQYF.

The V and J genes are TRBV5-1 and TRBJ1-1; weak D call: TRBD1 (5 bases). CDR1 and CDR2 from the germline V gene are SGHRS and YFSETQ. The CDR3 runs to 14 residues. The V and J ends lost 0 bases and 7 bases respectively, with 13 bases between them. In DNA, the CDR3 is TGCGCCAGCAGCTTGGACGTTCTGGGACTTGAAGCTTTCTTT. It yields the protein CASSLDVLGLEAFF.

The CDR3 reads CASSLGRISYNSPLHF. In DNA, the CDR3 is TGTGCCAGCAGCTTAGGACGGATCTCCTATAATTCACCCCTCCACTTT. This chain uses TRBV7-2 with TRBJ1-6; no reliable D call. This CDR3 spans 16 amino acids. V lost 1 base and J lost 0, with 7 bases in between. Germline V CDR1 and CDR2: SGHTA, FQGNSA.

The chain has TRBV6-6 and TRBJ2-1; D remains ambiguous. Germline CDR1 MNHNY, CDR2 SVGAGI (reference sequence). The CDR3 loop spans 14 amino acids. Trimming removed 3 bases at V and 3 bases at J, with 9 bases between. CDR3: CASSYGDFYNEQFF. Written as DNA, the CDR3 is TGTGCCAGCAGTTATGGAGACTTCTACAATGAGCAGTTCTTC.

The CDR3 sequence: CASSTDRTSGANVLTF. The DNA for the CDR3 is TGTGCCAGTAGTACCGACAGGACCTCTGGGGCCAACGTCCTGACTTTC. The chain carries TRBV19 and TRBJ2-6, with D possibly TRBD1 on 6 matching bases. CDR3 length: 16 residues. Germline CDR1 and CDR2: LNHDA and SQIVND (reference sequence). Trimming shortened V by 4 bases and J by 0 bases, and 10 bases separated the two germline ends.

The J gene is TRBJ1-4, the V gene TRBV6-5, with D hard to call. Trimming removed 2 bases at V and 7 bases at J, with 11 bases between. This CDR3 region has 14 residues. Germline lookup yields CDR1 MNHEY and CDR2 SVGAGI. The CDR3 reads CASSYGGLGEKLFF. CDR3 DNA: TGTGCCAGCAGTTACGGAGGGTTGGGTGAAAAACTGTTTTTT.

The V gene is TRBV6-1, the J gene TRBJ1-4; possibly TRBD1 for D (6 bases). The CDR3 runs to 15 residues. Trimming shortened V by 9 bases and J by 6 bases, and 20 bases separated the two germline ends. Germline values: CDR1 MNHNS, CDR2 SASEGT. The CDR3 protein is CARPRVNRVYEKLFF. The CDR3, as DNA: TGTGCCAGACCCAGAGTAAACAGGGTGTATGAAAAACTGTTTTTT.

The chain employs TRBV19 and TRBJ1-3; 8 bases match TRBD1. Germline V gene lookup returns CDR1 LNHDA and CDR2 SQIVND (reference sequence). J was trimmed by 4 bases and V by 5 bases; bases with no gene match: 13. The CDR3 runs to 17 residues. The CDR3 spells CASSPTGQGPGGNTIYF. CDR3 bases: TGTGCCAGTAGTCCCACCGGACAGGGTCCGGGAGGAAACACCATATATTTT.

The chain uses TRBV30 and TRBJ1-1; D is perhaps TRBD1 (6 bases). This CDR3 spans 14 amino acids. Germline-derived CDR1 and CDR2 are GTSNPN and SVGIG (reference sequence). V lost 0 bases, J lost 5 bases, and 13 bases lay in between. DNA for the CDR3: TGTGCCTGGAGTGTAGGGGGTAGTGGTACTGAAGCTTTCTTT. It specifies CAWSVGGSGTEAFF.